Shown below are 19 T cell receptor beta chains from a single sample sequenced in a study of blood T cells in healthy people across ages. Sample-barcoded 5' priming and a J-beta primer mix drove a second PCR of roughly 7 to 11 cycles. TCRdb reanalysed the 5' RACE reads using MiXCR and keeps one entry per CDR3 protein. Of 700,000 or so distinct CDR3 sequences in the sample, about a fifth were seen once. The specimen was blood. These receptors came from a man in his sixties or seventies in good health.

This clonotype appeared a single time. Because it lacks the conserved phenylalanine or tryptophan at the end, this CDR3 is likely a read error. This sequence joins TRBV10-3 and TRBJ2-5; the D call may be TRBD1 or TRBD2 (5 bases each). The CDR3 is made up of 15 amino acids. Trimming removed 4 bases from V and 3 bases from J, with 15 bases in between. CDR1 and CDR2 (germline): ENHRY, SYGVKD. The CDR3 nucleotides read TGTGCCATCAGTGCTTCCGGGACCTCAGAAGAGACCCAGTACCTC. As protein: CAISASGTSEETQYL.

There are a few counts of this clonotype. The V and J genes are TRBV12-3 or TRBV12-4 and TRBJ2-1; D might be TRBD1 (5 bases). V dropped 3 bases and J dropped 10 bases, with 19 bases sitting between them. The CDR3 length is 15 residues. In DNA, the CDR3 is TGTGCCAGCAGTTTTTCCTTACAGGTTGCCGGCGAGCAGTTCTTC. Translated, it gives CASSFSLQVAGEQFF.

This clonotype was seen a handful of times. The J gene is TRBJ2-5, the V gene TRBV28, with a tentative D call TRBD1 (6 bases). Germline V CDR1 and CDR2: MDHEN, SYDVKM. The CDR3 has 14 residues. The V end was cut by 4 bases, the J end by 2 bases, with 11 bases between. The CDR3, as DNA: TGTGCCAGCAGTTACCAAGACAGGCAAGAGACCCAGTACTTC. Translated: CASSYQDRQETQYF.

This clonotype was detected only a few times. The gene calls are TRBV30 and TRBJ1-2, with D maybe TRBD1 (5 bases). This CDR3 is 11 amino acids long. Looked up from germline, CDR1 is GTSNPN and CDR2 is SVGIG (reference sequence). Trimming removed 4 bases at V and 2 bases at J, with 5 bases between. The CDR3 reads CAWTGNYGYTF. In nucleotides, the CDR3 is TGTGCCTGGACAGGGAACTATGGCTACACCTTC.

This rearrangement joins TRBV5-4 to TRBJ2-5; D unclear. Trimming removed 5 bases from V and 5 bases from J, with 7 bases in between. The CDR3 sequence is 11 residues long. Germline V CDR1 and CDR2: SGHNT, YYREEE (reference sequence). The CDR3 loop is CASRMGETQYF. The CDR3 coding sequence is TGTGCCAGCAGAATGGGGGAGACCCAGTACTTC.

This clonotype was picked up a small number of times. This rearrangement joins TRBV18 to TRBJ2-3, with D hard to call. There are 15 residues in the CDR3. Trimming shortened V by 3 bases and J by 2 bases, and 12 bases separated the two germline ends. Germline lookup yields CDR1 KGHSH and CDR2 LQKENI. The CDR3 spells CASSPHLDYTDTQYF. CDR3 bases: TGTGCCAGCTCACCCCATCTAGATTACACAGATACGCAGTATTTT.

This clonotype appeared a few times. The genes are TRBV7-9 and TRBJ1-2; D is unclear. The length of the CDR3 is 16 residues. V was clipped by 2 bases and J by 7 bases, with 20 bases between them. The germline gives CDR1 SEHNR, CDR2 FQNEAQ (reference sequence). CDR3 amino acids: CASSLMVASATRGYTF. CDR3 nucleotide sequence: TGTGCCAGCAGCTTAATGGTTGCCTCCGCGACCCGTGGCTACACCTTC.

This clonotype was seen a handful of times. The gene calls are TRBV15 and TRBJ2-3; the match to TRBD2 covers 8 bases. V was pared by 0 bases and J by 5 bases, with 16 bases of the junction left unmatched. CDR1 is LNHNV, CDR2 YYDKDF, per germline (reference sequence). This CDR3 has 19 amino acids. The CDR3 nucleotides are TGTGCCACCAGCAGAGATCATCAGGCCGGGGGGGTTAGGTTAGATACGCAGTATTTT. Translated, it gives CATSRDHQAGGVRLDTQYF.

V is TRBV19 and J is TRBJ2-1; possible D gene TRBD2, 6 bases. V shed 3 bases and J shed 6 bases, with 21 bases lying between them. CDR3 size: 17 residues. Germline assignment: CDR1 LNHDA and CDR2 SQIVND (reference sequence). CDR3 bases: TGTGCCAGTAGTATTGACTTTTTGGGCGGGGATCTCAATGAGCAGTTCTTC. Translation: CASSIDFLGGDLNEQFF.

This clonotype has just a few counts. The chain uses TRBV12-3 or TRBV12-4 and TRBJ1-2; 7 bases are shared with TRBD1. This CDR3 is 13 amino acids long. V trimming: 5 bases; J trimming: 7 bases; junction bases outside the gene matches: 7. The DNA of the CDR3 is TGTGCCAGCAGTGACAGGGCGGCGGGTGGCTACACCTTC. Protein: CASSDRAAGGYTF.

The gene calls are TRBV20-1 and TRBJ2-5; 9 bases fit TRBD2. The germline V gene has CDR1 DFQATT and CDR2 SNEGSKA (reference sequence). The CDR3 has 16 residues. V shed 5 bases and J 1 base; nucleotides not matched to a gene: 11. Here the CDR3 reads CSAPTTGLALQETQYF. CDR3 coding DNA: TGCAGTGCTCCGACCACGGGACTAGCCCTCCAAGAGACCCAGTACTTC.

This chain joins TRBV4-3 and TRBJ1-5; D unclear. V was cut by 0 bases and J by 3 bases, with 9 bases left in between. CDR1 LGHNA and CDR2 YSLEER come from the germline V gene. The CDR3 consists of 15 residues. DNA for the CDR3: TGCGCCAGCAGCCAAGACTGGTTGAACAATCAGCCCCAGCATTTT. Its translation is CASSQDWLNNQPQHF.

The sample holds a few counts of this clonotype. This chain links TRBV29-1 with TRBJ1-4; 10 nucleotides match TRBD1. CDR3 length: 13 amino acids. Germline-derived CDR1 and CDR2 are SQVTM and ANQGSEA. V was clipped by 3 bases and J by 10 bases; unmatched bases: 5. This CDR3 reads CSVDGQGGGKLFF. In DNA form, the CDR3 reads TGCAGCGTTGACGGACAGGGGGGCGGAAAACTGTTTTTT.

This clonotype was counted a few times. The genes are TRBV20-1 and TRBJ2-7, with a tentative D call TRBD2 (5 bases). The tail of the sequence fits TRBJ2-5 better, so the J call may be wrong. This CDR3 spans 14 amino acids. Germline V gene lookup returns CDR1 DFQATT and CDR2 SNEGSKA (reference sequence). CDR3 in amino acids: CSPSSHRGEETQYF. The CDR3 DNA reads TGCAGTCCCTCTTCCCACCGGGGAGAAGAGACCCAGTACTTC.

In this sample, this clonotype turned up a few times. The V gene is TRBV29-1, the J gene TRBJ2-3; D may correspond to TRBD1 or TRBD2 (5 bases each). Trimming stripped 2 bases from V and 4 bases from J, with 13 bases between. Germline V CDR1 and CDR2: SQVTM, ANQGSEA. This CDR3 has 14 residues. The CDR3, as DNA: TGCAGCGTTGAACCCCCCAGAGGGGCAGATACGCAGTATTTT. Translating gives CSVEPPRGADTQYF.

This clonotype has only a few counts. This chain joins TRBV6-1 and TRBJ2-7; the D is unclear. CDR3 size: 11 residues. Trimming removed 6 bases from V and 5 bases from J, with 8 bases in between. CDR1 MNHNS and CDR2 SASEGT come from the germline V gene. The CDR3 loop reads CASRGYDEQYF. The CDR3 region has the DNA TGTGCCAGCAGAGGGTACGACGAGCAGTACTTC.

This chain connects TRBV7-8 to TRBJ2-7; D ambiguous. V shed 3 bases and J shed 0 bases, with 12 bases lying between them. Germline V gene lookup returns CDR1 SGHVS and CDR2 FQNEAQ. The CDR3 runs 15 residues. This CDR3 is CASSLGRPSSYEQYV. CDR3 bases: TGTGCCAGCAGCTTGGGCAGGCCGAGCTCCTACGAGCAGTACGTC.

The rearrangement links TRBV11-3 to TRBJ2-5, with D hard to call. CDR3 size: 14 residues. Germline V gene lookup returns CDR1 SGHNT and CDR2 YENEEA. V shed 5 bases and J shed 5 bases, with 15 bases lying between them. CDR3 coding DNA: TGTGCCAGCAGCAAAGTAACAGCTTTGGAGACCCAGTACTTC. Protein sequence: CASSKVTALETQYF.

This chain uses TRBV7-2 with TRBJ2-7; a possible D gene is TRBD1 (5 bases). V was pared by 1 base and J by 0 bases, with 10 bases between. This CDR3 has 15 amino acids. The V gene's germline CDR1 is SGHTA and CDR2 FQGNSA. CDR3 protein: CASSLGTLYSYEQYF. The DNA of the CDR3 is TGTGCCAGCAGCTTAGGGACACTATACTCCTACGAGCAGTACTTC.